A single sample is the source of the 30 T cell receptor beta chains below, sequenced in a study of OX40 agonist ivuxolimab in advanced cancers. TCRdb's table, derived via immunoSEQ multiplex PCR, lists solely in-frame clones and lacks some. Of 82,000 or so clones in the sample, more than 80% were seen once. The sample in question was CD4+ or CD8+ T cells sorted from blood, obtained in a trial of the OX40 agonist ivuxolimab. The receptor source for this set is an adult with an advanced solid tumor such as melanoma, head and neck, liver or kidney cancer.

The chain uses TRBV7-6 and TRBJ1-2; D gene uncertain. This CDR3 region has 13 residues. Trimming took off 1 base at V and 4 bases at J, with 7 bases between the two ends. Per germline, CDR1 SGHVS and CDR2 FNYEAQ. The CDR3 here is CASSLDTVYGYTF. Written as DNA, the CDR3 is TGTGCCAGCAGCTTAGACACGGTCTATGGCTACACCTTC.

V and J are TRBV6-5 and TRBJ1-2; a weak D match, TRBD1 (5 bases). V was trimmed by 5 bases and J by 2 bases, leaving 9 bases between them. The germline V gene encodes CDR1 MNHEY and CDR2 SVGAGI. This CDR3 has 13 residues. CDR3 DNA sequence: TGTGCCAGCAGTCTGGGACCCAACTATGGCTACACCTTC. Translated: CASSLGPNYGYTF.

The rearrangement links TRBV6-7 to TRBJ1-3; tentative D call: TRBD1 (5 bases). TRBV6-7 is given ORF status, its function remaining uncertain. The CDR3 totals 15 residues. Between the trimmed V and J ends, which lost 8 bases and 2 bases, there was a span of 16 bases. CDR3 coding DNA: TGTGCCAGCCTCCCCATTGGAGGGGCTGGAAACACCATATATTTT. Translation gives CASLPIGGAGNTIYF.

The chain combines TRBV7-9 with TRBJ1-5, with D uncertain. V gave up 5 bases and J gave up 0 bases, with 11 bases separating them. CDR3 length equals 15 residues. Germline CDR1 reads SEHNR; CDR2 reads FQNEAQ (reference sequence). As DNA, the CDR3 is TGTGCCAGCAGCCCCTCGATATATAGCAATCAGCCCCAGCATTTT. Amino acid sequence: CASSPSIYSNQPQHF.

The rearrangement links TRBV21-1 to TRBJ2-3; the D segment call TRBD2 is taken from the table without a DNA check. TRBV21-1 constitutes a pseudogene. The CDR3 spans 17 residues. CDR3 bases: TGTGCCAGCAGCAATGGACGCCCGGGACTAGTTACAGATACGCAGTATTTT. Its protein product is CASSNGRPGLVTDTQYF.

The chain joins TRBV7-2 to TRBJ2-7; tentatively, D is TRBD1 (5 bases). Germline CDR1 and CDR2: SGHTA and FQGNSA. This CDR3 is 13 amino acids long. V gave up 0 bases and J gave up 3 bases, with 6 bases separating them. The CDR3 spells CASSLARDYEQYF. CDR3 DNA: TGTGCCAGCAGCTTAGCCAGGGACTACGAGCAGTACTTC. The full variable domain, completed using reference TRBV7-2 and TRBJ2-7, is GAGVSQSPSNKVTEKGKDVELRCDPISGHTALYWYRQSLGQGLEFLIYFQGNSAPDKSGLPSDRFSAERTGGSVSTLTIQRTQQEDSAVYLCASSLARDYEQYFGPGTRLTVT.

At least ten counts were recorded for this clone. The chain recombines TRBV9 with TRBJ1-4; 9 nucleotides match TRBD1. The CDR3 loop spans 13 amino acids. Germline V gives CDR1 SGDLS, CDR2 YYNGEE. With 4 bases clipped from V and 11 bases from J, the junction kept 6 bases outside the gene matches. The CDR3 DNA follows: TGTGCCAGCAGCTCCCATGGACAGGGGAAACTGTTTTTT. Its protein is CASSSHGQGKLFF.

This chain links TRBV2 with TRBJ1-6, with 7 bases aligning to TRBD1. CDR3 size: 15 residues. V lost 7 bases to trimming and J lost 7 bases; unmatched junction nucleotides: 10. CDR1 and CDR2 from the germline V gene are SNHLY and FYNNEI. CDR3 nucleotide sequence: TGTGCCAGCACTCAGTCGACAGGGAGCAATTCACCCCTCCACTTT. Its protein product is CASTQSTGSNSPLHF.

J is TRBJ2-5 and V is TRBV4-3, with 8 bases lining up with TRBD1. Unmatched junction bases numbered 8, after V lost 0 bases and J lost 5 bases. The CDR3 sequence is 16 residues long. Germline lookup yields CDR1 LGHNA and CDR2 YSLEER. The chain's CDR3 is CASSQEYRGEWETQYF. CDR3 DNA sequence: TGCGCCAGCAGCCAAGAGTACAGGGGGGAGTGGGAGACCCAGTACTTC.

The V gene is TRBV28, the J gene TRBJ1-1, with 9 positions matching TRBD1. CDR3 length equals 15 residues. Germline CDR1 is MDHEN and CDR2 is SYDVKM. Losses at the gene ends were 5 bases for V and 4 bases for J; bases not matched to a gene: 8. The CDR3 DNA reads as TGTGCCAGCAGTGGGACAGGGAGGTTCGGCACTGAAGCTTTCTTT. Translation gives CASSGTGRFGTEAFF.

This chain uses TRBV28 with TRBJ2-3; D ambiguous. V lost 1 base and J 0 bases, leaving 11 bases between the germline ends. The CDR3 has 16 residues. Germline CDR1 MDHEN, CDR2 SYDVKM. CDR3 in amino acids: CASSLSGSQSTDTQYF. Here the CDR3 DNA reads TGTGCCAGCAGTTTATCCGGCTCCCAGAGCACAGATACGCAGTATTTT. Supplemented by reference TRBV28 and TRBJ2-3, the full variable domain reads DVKVTQSSRYLVKRTGEKVFLECVQDMDHENMFWYRQDPGLGLRLIYFSYDVKMKEKGDIPEGYSVSREKKERFSLILESASTNQTSMYLCASSLSGSQSTDTQYFGPGTRLTVL.

The chain carries TRBV27 and TRBJ1-5; 7 bases match TRBD1. The J segment lost 0 bases and the V segment lost 8 bases, leaving 13 bases of the junction unmatched. CDR3 size: 17 residues. The germline CDR1 and CDR2 sequences are MNHEY and SMNVEV (reference sequence). CDR3 nucleotide sequence: TGTGCCAGCCGAGACAGGGCGGAGGGGAATAGCAATCAGCCCCAGCATTTT. Translated: CASRDRAEGNSNQPQHF.

In its sample, this clone was seen a few times. The V call is TRBV4-1, the J call TRBJ1-1; the D is unclear. Between the trimmed V and J ends, which lost 0 bases and 4 bases, there was a span of 18 bases. Germline V gene data show CDR1 as MGHRA and CDR2 as YSYEKL. The CDR3 contains 17 residues. This CDR3 reads CASSQDRFRVGGTEAFF. In DNA form, the CDR3 reads TGCGCCAGCAGCCAAGATAGGTTTCGGGTTGGTGGCACTGAAGCTTTCTTT.

This clone has a count of ten or more. The rearrangement links TRBV29-1 to TRBJ1-1; D gene uncertain. Germline-derived CDR1 and CDR2 are SQVTM and ANQGSEA. The CDR3 spans 13 residues. V was clipped by 6 bases and J by 0 bases, with 11 bases between them. The CDR3 nucleotides read TGCAGCGTGCAGACGGAACTGAACACTGAAGCTTTCTTT. It is translated as CSVQTELNTEAFF.

The rearrangement joins TRBV9 to TRBJ2-1; 7 bases are a match to TRBD1. The CDR3 runs to 16 residues. Losses at the gene ends were 0 bases for V and 4 bases for J; bases not matched to a gene: 7. Germline CDR1 and CDR2: SGDLS and YYNGEE. The chain's CDR3 is CASSVVGGHTYNEQFF. The CDR3 bases are TGTGCCAGCAGCGTAGTAGGGGGCCACACATACAATGAGCAGTTCTTC.

The V gene is TRBV5-4, the J gene TRBJ2-7, with 10 positions matching TRBD2. The junction had 8 bases not matched to a gene; V was cut back by 0 bases and J by 2 bases. Germline values: CDR1 SGHNT, CDR2 YYREEE (reference sequence). The CDR3 length is 17 residues. CDR3 DNA sequence: TGTGCCAGCAGCTTGGGGATAGCGGGGGGACACACCTACGAGCAGTACTTC. It is translated as CASSLGIAGGHTYEQYF.

The gene calls are TRBV28 and TRBJ1-2; no clear D. CDR1 is MDHEN, CDR2 SYDVKM, per germline. This CDR3 region has 12 residues. Trimming pared 6 bases from V and 8 bases from J, leaving 13 bases between. The CDR3 sequence: CASRLPYEGYTF. The CDR3 DNA is TGTGCCAGCAGACTCCCTTATGAAGGCTACACCTTC.

This clone was observed a few times. The chain uses TRBV6-5 and TRBJ1-2; TRBD1 matches at 7 bases. The V and J ends lost 4 bases and 8 bases, in that order; junction bases with no gene match: 7. Per the germline V gene, CDR1 is MNHEY and CDR2 is SVGAGI. The CDR3 has 13 amino acids. Written as DNA, the CDR3 is TGTGCCAGCAGTTCCACGACAGGGATAGGCTACACCTTC. Its protein is CASSSTTGIGYTF.

The genes are TRBV9 and TRBJ1-5; 7 bases match TRBD1. Germline CDR1 and CDR2: SGDLS and YYNGEE. The CDR3 spans 15 residues. The V segment lost 3 bases and the J segment 3 bases; nucleotides outside the gene matches: 6. As DNA, the CDR3 is TGTGCCAGCAGCGAGCTGGGACAGCTCAATCAGCCCCAGCATTTT. Protein: CASSELGQLNQPQHF.

A single count supports this clone. The genes are TRBV7-8 and TRBJ2-5, with D possibly being TRBD2 (6 bases). The V end was cut by 0 bases, the J end by 7 bases, with 12 bases between. Looked up from germline, CDR1 is SGHVS and CDR2 is FQNEAQ. The CDR3 is 14 residues long. The CDR3 region has the DNA TGTGCCAGCAGCTTAGCCCTGAACGGGGGGACCCAGTACTTC. It codes for CASSLALNGGTQYF.

The gene calls are TRBV6-1 and TRBJ2-3; 9 nucleotides line up with TRBD1. The CDR3 covers 14 residues. CDR1 is MNHNS, CDR2 SASEGT, per germline. The V gene end was trimmed by 6 bases and the J gene end by 2 bases; junction bases not matched to a gene: 3. For the CDR3, the DNA is TGTGCCAGCAGGAGGGACAGGGCCACAGATACGCAGTATTTT. Translation gives CASRRDRATDTQYF.

The chain joins TRBV28 to TRBJ1-6; D unclear. CDR1 and CDR2 (germline): MDHEN, SYDVKM. The CDR3 spans 13 residues. V was pared by 6 bases and J by 8 bases, with 11 bases between. CDR3 amino acids: CASSPWGYSPLHF. Written as DNA, the CDR3 is TGTGCCAGCAGCCCCTGGGGTTATTCACCCCTCCACTTT.

V gene TRBV14 combines with J gene TRBJ1-2; D is unclear. Per the germline V gene, CDR1 is SGHDN and CDR2 is FVKESK. V lost 0 bases to trimming and J lost 6 bases, with 8 bases between them. CDR3 length: 13 amino acids. This CDR3 is CASSQEWGNGYTF. Written as DNA, the CDR3 is TGTGCCAGCAGCCAAGAGTGGGGAAATGGCTACACCTTC.

The chain is built from TRBV5-5 and TRBJ1-5; D possibly corresponds to TRBD1 (5 bases). V lost 4 bases, J lost 4 bases, and 18 bases lay in between. CDR3 length: 16 residues. CDR1 is SGHKS and CDR2 is YYEKEE in the germline V gene (reference sequence). CDR3 coding DNA: TGTGCCAGCAGCCCCGGGACCAGGGTAGGAAATCAGCCCCAGCATTTT. Its translation: CASSPGTRVGNQPQHF.

The chain recombines TRBV7-9 with TRBJ1-6; TRBD1 matches at 7 bases. This CDR3 region has 15 residues. Germline trimming cut 1 base from V and 10 bases from J; bases unmatched to any gene: 7. The germline CDR1 and CDR2 sequences are SEHNR and FQNEAQ (reference sequence). CDR3 loop: CASSLGGGGWSPLHF. DNA of the CDR3: TGTGCCAGCAGCTTAGGTGGAGGGGGCTGGTCACCCCTCCACTTT.

The chain combines TRBV7-9 with TRBJ2-2; no reliable D call. The germline V and J ends were trimmed by 0 bases and 2 bases, with 4 bases remaining between them. The CDR3 is 14 residues long. Per the germline V gene, CDR1 is SEHNR and CDR2 is FQNEAQ (reference sequence). CDR3 nucleotides: TGTGCCAGCAGCTTAGCGACAAACACCGGGGAGCTGTTTTTT. Its protein product is CASSLATNTGELFF. Supplemented by reference TRBV7-9 and TRBJ2-2, the full variable domain reads DTGVSQNPRHKITKRGQNVTFRCDPISEHNRLYWYRQTLGQGPEFLTYFQNEAQLEKSRLLSDRFSAERPKGSFSTLEIQRTEQGDSAMYLCASSLATNTGELFFGEGSRLTVL.

The chain links TRBV18 to TRBJ1-6; D perhaps matches TRBD1 (5 bases). Trimming took 2 bases from V and 5 from J, leaving 10 bases between them. The CDR3 extends over 15 amino acids. The V gene's germline CDR1 is KGHSH and CDR2 LQKENI. CDR3 loop: CASSPRGINNSPLHF. CDR3 DNA sequence: TGTGCCAGCTCACCAAGGGGAATCAATAATTCACCCCTCCACTTT.

The chain couples TRBV7-2 to TRBJ1-6, with D unclear. The CDR3 covers 14 residues. Germline CDR1 is SGHTA and CDR2 is FQGNSA. Between the trimmed V and J ends, which lost 5 bases and 5 bases, there was a span of 10 bases. DNA for the CDR3: TGTGCCAGCAGCCTATCAAATAATAATTCACCCCTCCACTTT. Its translation: CASSLSNNNSPLHF.

Only a few counts were recorded for this clone. This sequence joins TRBV30 and TRBJ1-5, with TRBD1 matching over 8 bases. CDR1 and CDR2 from the germline V gene are GTSNPN and SVGIG (reference sequence). V shed 1 base, J shed 4 bases, and the junction held 3 bases outside the gene matches. The CDR3 runs 14 residues. The CDR3 protein is CAWSGDRGNQPQHF. The CDR3 DNA reads TGTGCCTGGAGTGGCGACAGGGGAAATCAGCCCCAGCATTTT.

J is TRBJ2-5 and V is TRBV9; perhaps TRBD2 as D (6 bases). CDR3 length equals 16 residues. The V end was cut by 1 base, the J end by 2 bases, with 15 bases between. CDR1 is SGDLS, CDR2 YYNGEE, per germline. CDR3 amino acids: CASSVSAGKTQETQYF. For the CDR3, the DNA is TGTGCCAGCAGCGTATCGGCGGGGAAGACTCAAGAGACCCAGTACTTC. Combining the CDR3 with reference TRBV9 and TRBJ2-5 gives the whole variable domain DSGVTQTPKHLITATGQRVTLRCSPRSGDLSVYWYQQSLDQGLQFLIQYYNGEERAKGNILERFSAQQFPDLHSELNLSSLELGDSALYFCASSVSAGKTQETQYFGPGTRLLVL.